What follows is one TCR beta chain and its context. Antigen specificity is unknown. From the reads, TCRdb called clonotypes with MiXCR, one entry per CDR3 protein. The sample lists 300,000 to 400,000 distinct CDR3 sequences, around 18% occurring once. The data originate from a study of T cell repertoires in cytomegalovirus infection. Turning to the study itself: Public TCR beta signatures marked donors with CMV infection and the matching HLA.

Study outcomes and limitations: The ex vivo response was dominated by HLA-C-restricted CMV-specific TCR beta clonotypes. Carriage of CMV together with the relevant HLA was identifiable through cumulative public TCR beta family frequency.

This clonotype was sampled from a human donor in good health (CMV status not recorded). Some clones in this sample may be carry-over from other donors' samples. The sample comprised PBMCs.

The CDR3 DNA reads as TGTGCCAGCTCCCGGTTAGTCGAACCCTCTGGGGCCAACGTCCTGACTTTC. Its protein is CASSRLVEPSGANVLTF. The chain has TRBV12-3 or TRBV12-4 and TRBJ2-6; D unresolved. CDR3 length equals 17 residues. Trimming removed 8 bases at V and 0 bases at J, with 17 bases between.